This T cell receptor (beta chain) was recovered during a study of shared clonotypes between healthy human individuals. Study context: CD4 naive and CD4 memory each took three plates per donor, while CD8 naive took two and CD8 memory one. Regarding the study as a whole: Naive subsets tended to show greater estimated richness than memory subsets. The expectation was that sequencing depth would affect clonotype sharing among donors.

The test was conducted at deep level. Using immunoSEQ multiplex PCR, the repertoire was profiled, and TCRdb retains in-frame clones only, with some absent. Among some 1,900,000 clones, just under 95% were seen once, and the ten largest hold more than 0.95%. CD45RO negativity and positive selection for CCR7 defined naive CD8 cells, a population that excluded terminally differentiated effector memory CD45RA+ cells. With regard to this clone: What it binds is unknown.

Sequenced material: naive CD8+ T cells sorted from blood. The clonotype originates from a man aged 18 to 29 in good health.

CDR3: CASSISWSHEQYF. The CDR3 coding sequence is TGTGCCAGTAGTATAAGCTGGTCCCACGAGCAGTACTTC. The V call is TRBV19, the J call TRBJ2-7; D not certain. The CDR3 is made up of 13 amino acids. Trimming cost V 2 bases and J 5 bases, with 10 bases left between them. Germline-derived CDR1 and CDR2 are LNHDA and SQIVND (reference sequence). The full variable domain, rest sourced from reference TRBV19 and TRBJ2-7, is DGGITQSPKYLFRKEGQNVTLSCEQNLNHDAMYWYRQDPGQGLRLIYYSQIVNDFQKGDIAEGYSVSREKKESFPLTVTSAQKNPTAFYLCASSISWSHEQYFGPGTRLTVT.